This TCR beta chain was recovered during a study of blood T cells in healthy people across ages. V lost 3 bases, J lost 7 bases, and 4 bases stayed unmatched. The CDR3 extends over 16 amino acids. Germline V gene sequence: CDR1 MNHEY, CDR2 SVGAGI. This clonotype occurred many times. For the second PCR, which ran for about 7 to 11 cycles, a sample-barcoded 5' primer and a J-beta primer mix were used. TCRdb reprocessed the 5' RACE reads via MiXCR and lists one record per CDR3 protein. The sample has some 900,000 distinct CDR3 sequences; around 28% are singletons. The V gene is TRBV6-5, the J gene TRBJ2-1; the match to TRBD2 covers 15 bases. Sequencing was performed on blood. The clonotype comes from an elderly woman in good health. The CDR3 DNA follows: TGTGCCAGCAGTTATGGGACTAGCGGGGGGAGAAATGAGCAGTTCTTC. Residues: CASSYGTSGGRNEQFF.